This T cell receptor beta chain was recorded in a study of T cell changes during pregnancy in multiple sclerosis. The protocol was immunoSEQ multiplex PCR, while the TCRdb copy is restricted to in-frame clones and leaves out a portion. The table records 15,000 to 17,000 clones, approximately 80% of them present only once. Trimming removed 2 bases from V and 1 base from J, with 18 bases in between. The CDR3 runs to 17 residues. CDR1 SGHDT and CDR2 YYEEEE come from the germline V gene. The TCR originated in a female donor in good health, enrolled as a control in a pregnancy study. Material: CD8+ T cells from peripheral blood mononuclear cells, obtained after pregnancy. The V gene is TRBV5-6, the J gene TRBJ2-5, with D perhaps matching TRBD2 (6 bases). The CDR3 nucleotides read TGTGCCAGCAGCTTTGTTCGAGGGCGGGGCGCCCAAGAGACCCAGTACTTC. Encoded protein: CASSFVRGRGAQETQYF. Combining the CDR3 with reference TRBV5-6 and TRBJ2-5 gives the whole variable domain DAGVTQSPTHLIKTRGQQVTLRCSPKSGHDTVSWYQQALGQGPQFIFQYYEEEERQRGNFPDRFSGHQFPNYSSELNVNALLLGDSALYLCASSFVRGRGAQETQYFGPGTRLLVL.